What follows is one TCR beta chain and its context. This specimen belongs to a study of CD8 T cells in Susac syndrome. When the RNA was reverse transcribed, random hexamers were used with an input of about 0.5 to 1 ug. Each CDR3 protein is one row after TCRdb ran MiXCR on the immunoSEQ multiplex PCR reads. The data contain over 100,000 distinct CDR3 sequences, over 90% of them seen just once; the ten biggest clones take up roughly 0.15%. The authors sequenced TCR beta from blood CD8+ and CD4+ T cells. Negative magnetic isolation gave CD8+ and CD4+ cells; FACS enriched CD8+ TEMRA. This CDR3 has 14 residues. The germline CDR1 and CDR2 sequences are WSHSY and SAAADI. Trimming cost V 0 bases and J 1 base, with 7 bases left between them.

The sample comprised CD4+ T cells from PBMCs. The source of this sequence is a human donor in good health. The chain employs TRBV10-2 and TRBJ2-7; possibly TRBD2 for D (5 bases). Written as DNA, the CDR3 is TGCGCCAGCAGTGAGTCCGGGATATCCTACGAGCAGTACTTC. Amino acid sequence: CASSESGISYEQYF.